This T cell receptor (beta chain) is from a study of blood T cell repertoires in COVID-19. Study-level information: The United States, Italy and Spain were the sources of the acute and convalescent COVID-19 samples.

Methods used by the authors: By means of reference gene primer amplification, nucleated cell counts were estimated. Assay used: immunoSEQ multiplex PCR; TCRdb lists only in-frame clones, some missing. V and J calls and clone size come straight from that table; D and trimming were deduced from the DNA. This sample yields about 180,000 clones, of which 80% to 90% are seen a single time; more than 7.5% belongs to the top ten. This TCR came from a man between 50 and 59 years old with active or convalescent COVID-19. The sample comprised peripheral blood.

The CDR3 coding sequence is TGTGCCAGCACCATGCGCGGGACAGGGTACGAGCAGTACTTC. Its translation is CASTMRGTGYEQYF. The chain links TRBV6-5 to TRBJ2-7; 9 bases line up with TRBD1. V gave up 7 bases and J gave up 4 bases; unmatched junction bases: 8. Germline CDR1 is MNHEY and CDR2 is SVGAGI. This CDR3 has 14 residues.